Sequencing of this T cell receptor beta chain was carried out in a study of T cells in Graves' hyperthyroidism and ophthalmopathy. Study at large: Peripheral blood was secured at the point of initial diagnosis, before any treatment.

The table lists this clonotype with many counts. Its cognate antigen is unknown. Amplification targeted TCR beta CDR3 regions from RNA transcripts. A first-round RT-PCR of the TCR CDR3 used the HTBI primer set. TCRdb re-called the multiplex PCR reads with MiXCR, one entry per CDR3 protein. The table shows 600,000 to 900,000 distinct CDR3 sequences, with less than 20% occurring only once. Germline values: CDR1 MDHEN, CDR2 SYDVKM. This CDR3 has 15 residues. V lost 5 bases to trimming and J lost 4 bases; unmatched junction nucleotides: 7. Uncontrolled infection, other autoimmune disease, pregnancy or lactation barred patients from enrollment. Source material for PBMCs was less than 12 ml fresh peripheral blood. Whole-study results and caveats: The model anticipated ophthalmopathy a median about 7.1 months pre-onset.

Sequencing used blood. This receptor was identified in a man aged 18 to 30 with Graves' hyperthyroidism. The chain carries TRBV28 and TRBJ2-7; 11 bases line up with TRBD2. The CDR3: CASSPLAGGRYEQYF. CDR3 bases: TGTGCCAGCAGTCCGTTAGCGGGAGGGAGATACGAGCAGTACTTC.